This entry lists 5 T cell receptor beta chains sequenced from one sample in a study of blood T cell repertoires in COVID-19. The method was immunoSEQ multiplex PCR; TCRdb's version includes in-frame clones alone and lacks a portion of them. The table shows more than 70,000 clones, with 65% to 90% occurring only once. Sequencing was carried out using peripheral blood. Every receptor here comes from a woman older than 75 with acute or convalescent COVID-19.

J is TRBJ2-5 and V is TRBV5-1, with 15 bases that match TRBD2. J was trimmed by 4 bases and V by 0 bases; bases with no gene match: 4. CDR3 length: 17 residues. Germline V CDR1 and CDR2: SGHRS, YFSETQ. The CDR3 nucleotides are TGCGCCAGCAGCTTGGGGACTAGCGGGGGGGCTCGAGAGACCCAGTACTTC. This gives the protein CASSLGTSGGARETQYF.

The count of this clone is one. The V call is TRBV6-6, the J call TRBJ1-1; the D gene is possibly TRBD1 (6 bases). The CDR3 extends over 15 amino acids. Germline CDR1 is MNHNY and CDR2 is SVGAGI (reference sequence). V gave up 10 bases and J gave up 8 bases, with 26 bases separating them. The DNA for the CDR3 is TGTGCCACCCGGCCCTTAACGTGGACAGCGAGCGAAGCTTTCTTT. Encoded protein: CATRPLTWTASEAFF.

The chain recombines TRBV9 with TRBJ2-1; TRBD2 matches at 7 bases. Losses at the gene ends were 4 bases for V and 4 bases for J; bases not matched to a gene: 11. Germline V CDR1 and CDR2: SGDLS, YYNGEE. There are 16 residues in the CDR3. The CDR3 sequence is CASSTPGVAGYNEQFF. The CDR3, as DNA: TGTGCCAGCAGCACCCCTGGGGTAGCGGGTTACAATGAGCAGTTCTTC.

The chain combines TRBV7-3 with TRBJ2-3; 12 nucleotides align to TRBD2. The CDR3 is 14 residues long. Losses at the gene ends were 5 bases for V and 8 bases for J; bases not matched to a gene: 5. Germline assignment: CDR1 SGHTA and CDR2 FQGTGA. CDR3 loop: CASSLAGGQGTQYF. CDR3 coding DNA: TGTGCCAGCAGCCTAGCGGGGGGGCAGGGTACGCAGTATTTT.

The genes are TRBV6-5 and TRBJ2-5; 12 bases match TRBD2. The germline CDR1 and CDR2 sequences are MNHEY and SVGAGI. The CDR3 runs to 15 residues. V shed 7 bases, J shed 1 base, and the junction held 4 bases outside the gene matches. CDR3 in DNA: TGTGCCAGCAAGACTAGCGGGGGCACCCAAGAGACCCAGTACTTC. Translating it yields CASKTSGGTQETQYF.